This T cell receptor beta chain appears in the sequencing data of a study of blood T cells in healthy people across ages. As for the study in general: T cells yielded about one barcoded beta molecule per two cells through template switching.

PBMCs, at least 6.5 million per sample, were isolated. Primers used in a second PCR of about 6 to 11 cycles were a sample-barcoded 5' primer and a J-beta primer mix. TCRdb re-derived calls from the 5' RACE reads in MiXCR, one entry per CDR3 protein. The table has fewer than 2,000,000 distinct CDR3 sequences, 30% to 40% seen once; the top ten hold roughly 23%. This clonotype has only a few counts. Its antigen is unidentified. General study points: Unsorted PBMC input precluded a conclusive naive versus antigen-experienced comparison. Relative to aged donors, long-lived donors carried more naive CD4+ cells and displayed higher diversity.

The CDR3 length is 14 residues. V was pared by 4 bases and J by 4 bases, with 5 bases of the junction left unmatched. Germline assignment: CDR1 SGHTA and CDR2 FQGNSA. This rearrangement joins TRBV7-2 to TRBJ2-3, with 7 bases lining up with TRBD1. The TCR originated in a human donor in good health. The sample consisted of blood. The CDR3 DNA follows: TGTGCCAGCAGCTATTTGACAGGGCCAGATACGCAGTATTTT. As protein: CASSYLTGPDTQYF.